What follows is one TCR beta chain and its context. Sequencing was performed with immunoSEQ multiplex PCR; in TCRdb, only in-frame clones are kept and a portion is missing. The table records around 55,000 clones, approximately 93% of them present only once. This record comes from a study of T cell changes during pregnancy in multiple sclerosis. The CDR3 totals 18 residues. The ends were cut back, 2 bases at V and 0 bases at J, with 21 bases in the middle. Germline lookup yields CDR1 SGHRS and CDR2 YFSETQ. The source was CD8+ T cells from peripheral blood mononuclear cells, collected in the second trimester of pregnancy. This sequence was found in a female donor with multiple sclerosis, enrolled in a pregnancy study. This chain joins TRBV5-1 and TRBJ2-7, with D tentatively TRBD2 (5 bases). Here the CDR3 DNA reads TGCGCCAGCAGCTTTTTTCTAAGTAGCGCTACTAGCTCCTACGAGCAGTACTTC. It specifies CASSFFLSSATSSYEQYF.